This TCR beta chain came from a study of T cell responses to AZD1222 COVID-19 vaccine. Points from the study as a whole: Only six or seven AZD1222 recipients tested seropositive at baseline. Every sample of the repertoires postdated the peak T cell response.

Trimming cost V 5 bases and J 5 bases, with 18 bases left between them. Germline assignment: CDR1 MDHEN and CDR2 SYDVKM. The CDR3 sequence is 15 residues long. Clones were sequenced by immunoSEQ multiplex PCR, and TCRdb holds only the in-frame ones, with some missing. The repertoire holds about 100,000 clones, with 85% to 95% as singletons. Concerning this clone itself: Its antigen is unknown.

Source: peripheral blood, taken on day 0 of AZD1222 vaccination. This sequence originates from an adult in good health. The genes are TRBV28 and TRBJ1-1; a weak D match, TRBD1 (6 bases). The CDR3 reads CASSLLEGTRTEAFF. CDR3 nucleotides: TGTGCCAGCAGTCTCCTGGAAGGGACACGGACTGAAGCTTTCTTT.